Presented here are 4 T cell receptor beta chains from one specimen sequenced in a study of cytomegalovirus exposure and HLA in healthy donors. PCR was performed using 60 Vbeta and 13 Jbeta primers. Profiled with immunoSEQ multiplex PCR; TCRdb holds only in-frame clones, not every one. The table shows about 42,000 clones, with 50% occurring only once. The sample comprised PBMCs. These TCRs come from a human donor in good health.

The chain uses TRBV7-3 and TRBJ1-1, with 7 nucleotides matching TRBD1. CDR1 and CDR2 (germline): SGHTA, FQGTGA. Unmatched junction bases numbered 9, after V lost 5 bases and J lost 0 bases. The CDR3 is 16 amino acids. CDR3: CASSAYNRGLNTEAFF. The CDR3 bases are TGTGCCAGCAGCGCCTACAACAGGGGCTTGAACACTGAAGCTTTCTTT.

V and J are TRBV30 and TRBJ2-7; 11 nucleotides align to TRBD2. This CDR3 comprises 15 residues. Unmatched junction bases numbered 6, after V lost 3 bases and J lost 2 bases. Germline CDR1 and CDR2: GTSNPN and SVGIG (reference sequence). CDR3 in DNA: TGTGCCTGGAGACACGGGACTAGCGGCCCCTACGAGCAGTACTTC. This gives the protein CAWRHGTSGPYEQYF. Drawing the rest from reference TRBV30 and TRBJ2-7, the complete variable domain is SQTIHQWPATLVQPVGSPLSLECTVEGTSNPNLYWYRQAAGRGLQLLFYSVGIGQISSEVPQNLSASRPQDRQFILSSKKLLLSDSGFYLCAWRHGTSGPYEQYFGPGTRLTVT.

The chain links TRBV2 to TRBJ1-1, with 8 bases that match TRBD1. Germline-derived CDR1 and CDR2 are SNHLY and FYNNEI. This CDR3 has 14 residues. V shed 6 bases and J 1 base; nucleotides not matched to a gene: 4. The CDR3 loop reads CASSQDRANTEAFF. CDR3 DNA: TGTGCCAGCAGCCAGGACAGGGCGAACACTGAAGCTTTCTTT.

V usage is TRBV7-8 and J usage is TRBJ1-5; 11 bases map to TRBD1. The CDR3 is 18 residues long. The junction had 9 bases not matched to a gene; V was cut back by 5 bases and J by 0 bases. Looked up from germline, CDR1 is SGHVS and CDR2 is FQNEAQ. CDR3 DNA sequence: TGTGCCAGCAGCCCTAAGGGGGGACAGGGGGATAGCAATCAGCCCCAGCATTTT. This encodes CASSPKGGQGDSNQPQHF.